These 5 T cell receptor beta chains were sequenced from one sample in a study of CD8 T cells in ankylosing spondylitis (dated by TCRdb to the late 2010s). The method was 5' RACE. TCRdb lists the instrument as Illumina HiSeq 2500. The raw public reads went through TCRdb reprocessing: fastp at Q25, MiXCR clone calling, in-frame beta chains kept. A single entry per CDR3 protein holds the most common genes and DNA from its merged rows. The sample table holds tens of thousands of distinct CDR3 sequences, of which 3% to 4.5% were seen once. The ten largest clones represent 4% of the sample. The sequencing input was blood, either unsorted or a sorted T cell fraction (not recorded which). The origin of the receptors is a female donor with ankylosing spondylitis or in good health (not recorded which).

At least ten counts were recorded for this clonotype. The V call is TRBV9, the J call TRBJ1-3; D gene unclear. Germline CDR1 reads SGDLS; CDR2 reads YYNGEE. The CDR3 is 16 amino acids. Trimming shortened V by 0 bases and J by 0 bases, and 10 bases separated the two germline ends. The CDR3 loop reads CASSVVGSGSGNTIYF. The CDR3 nucleotides are TGTGCCAGCAGCGTAGTGGGGTCTGGCTCTGGAAACACCATATATTTT. The full variable domain, completed using reference TRBV9 and TRBJ1-3, is DSGVTQTPKHLITATGQRVTLRCSPRSGDLSVYWYQQSLDQGLQFLIQYYNGEERAKGNILERFSAQQFPDLHSELNLSSLELGDSALYFCASSVVGSGSGNTIYFGEGSWLTVV.

This clonotype has at least ten counts. For the CDR3, the DNA is TGTGCCAGCAGCGTAGCCCCGGGACTAGCGGGGGCCGTATCCTACGAGCAGTACTTC. It yields the protein CASSVAPGLAGAVSYEQYF. This chain joins TRBV9 and TRBJ2-7, with 14 bases aligning to TRBD2. Germline V CDR1 and CDR2: SGDLS, YYNGEE. V lost 0 bases and J lost 1; bases outside the gene matches: 9. The CDR3 runs 19 residues. The whole variable domain, filled in from reference TRBV9 and TRBJ2-7, reads DSGVTQTPKHLITATGQRVTLRCSPRSGDLSVYWYQQSLDQGLQFLIQYYNGEERAKGNILERFSAQQFPDLHSELNLSSLELGDSALYFCASSVAPGLAGAVSYEQYFGPGTRLTVT.

This clonotype was recorded at least ten times. The genes are TRBV9 and TRBJ1-1; D perhaps matches TRBD1 (5 bases). The V gene lost 3 bases and the J gene lost 4 bases, with 31 bases spanning the gap. Germline V gives CDR1 SGDLS, CDR2 YYNGEE. CDR3 length equals 20 residues. The CDR3 DNA follows: TGTGCCAGCAGCGACGGACCCCCCGGCAAGGCCTCTCTGGGGGGCACTGAAGCTTTCTTT. Translating it yields CASSDGPPGKASLGGTEAFF.

This clonotype was seen repeatedly, ten times or more. The chain has TRBV9 and TRBJ2-2; 7 bases map to TRBD1. The CDR3 is 15 residues long. Looked up from germline, CDR1 is SGDLS and CDR2 is YYNGEE. V shed 4 bases, J shed 2 bases, and the junction held 5 bases outside the gene matches. The CDR3: CASSSGGFNTGELFF. The CDR3 nucleotides read TGTGCCAGCAGCTCAGGGGGATTTAACACCGGGGAGCTGTTTTTT.

This clonotype was seen at least ten times. The chain uses TRBV9 and TRBJ2-2; D ambiguous. Trimming shortened V by 0 bases and J by 4 bases, and 7 bases separated the two germline ends. Looked up from germline, CDR1 is SGDLS and CDR2 is YYNGEE. The CDR3 length is 14 residues. The CDR3 DNA reads as TGTGCCAGCAGCGTAGAGGGCTTCACCGGGGAGCTGTTTTTT. As protein: CASSVEGFTGELFF.